This record covers a single T cell receptor (beta chain). The CDR3 is made up of 15 amino acids. V was cut by 5 bases and J by 4 bases, with 18 bases left in between. The germline V gene has CDR1 MGHDK and CDR2 SYGVNS. The sample originates from a study of blood T cell repertoires in COVID-19. Across the whole study: The United States, Italy and Spain were the sources of the acute and convalescent COVID-19 samples.

Method: immunoSEQ multiplex PCR; TCRdb's copy keeps in-frame clones and lacks some. The table shows about 220,000 clones, with 80% to 90% occurring only once. This clonotype was obtained from a man in his fifties or sixties who had recovered from COVID-19. V and J are TRBV25-1 and TRBJ2-7, with D tentatively TRBD2 (7 bases). The source material was peripheral blood. The CDR3 loop is CASSPTRAGAYEQYF. The CDR3 DNA sequence: TGTGCCAGCAGTCCCACAAGGGCGGGGGCGTACGAGCAGTACTTC.